This T cell receptor (beta chain) derives from a study of technical replicates of blood from a handful of donors. The CDR3 totals 15 residues. J was trimmed by 7 bases and V by 0 bases; bases with no gene match: 8. Germline V gene sequence: CDR1 LGHNA, CDR2 YNFKEQ. Only in-frame clones appear in the TCRdb table, and some are missing; sequencing was by immunoSEQ multiplex PCR. The table lists roughly 100,000 clones, nearly 97% of them singletons. This receptor was taken from a human donor in good health. Sequencing input: T cells isolated from PBMCs. The rearrangement uses TRBV4-2 and TRBJ1-2, with 7 bases matching TRBD1. CDR3 residues: CASSQDLEGARGYTF. Written as DNA, the CDR3 is TGTGCCAGCAGCCAAGACTTGGAGGGGGCGCGTGGCTACACCTTC.